The 11 T cell receptor beta chains below all came from one sample that was sequenced in a study of blood T cell repertoires in COVID-19. The assay was immunoSEQ multiplex PCR, and TCRdb's table has in-frame clones only and misses some. The data show approximately 270,000 clones, 91% seen once. The specimen was PBMCs or T cells enriched from blood (not recorded which). The receptors stem from a man aged 40-55 years who had been exposed to COVID-19.

The chain is built from TRBV5-6 and TRBJ2-7; TRBD2 aligns across 9 bases. The germline V gene encodes CDR1 SGHDT and CDR2 YYEEEE. The CDR3 spans 17 residues. With V trimmed by 4 bases and J by 5 bases, 16 bases remained unmatched. CDR3 amino acids: CASSHRLAETFRDEQYF. The CDR3 DNA is TGTGCCAGCAGCCACAGACTAGCGGAGACCTTTAGGGACGAGCAGTACTTC.

The J gene is TRBJ2-2, the V gene TRBV10-2, with TRBD1 identical over 8 bases. CDR3 length: 16 amino acids. V shed 4 bases, J shed 1 base, and the junction held 5 bases outside the gene matches. Germline assignment: CDR1 WSHSY and CDR2 SAAADI. This chain's CDR3 is CASSGRGPMNTGELFF. The CDR3 bases are TGCGCCAGCAGTGGCAGGGGGCCGATGAACACCGGGGAGCTGTTTTTT.

In its sample, this clone was seen once. This chain uses TRBV9 with TRBJ1-4; TRBD1 matches 12 bases. With 3 bases clipped from V and 6 bases from J, the junction kept 12 bases outside the gene matches. Germline V gene lookup returns CDR1 SGDLS and CDR2 YYNGEE. The CDR3 sequence is 18 residues long. In nucleotides, the CDR3 is TGTGCCAGCAGCGACCGCTCCGGGACAGGGGGCCCGGATGAAAAACTGTTTTTT. It codes for CASSDRSGTGGPDEKLFF.

The genes are TRBV4-1 and TRBJ1-5; perhaps TRBD1 as D (5 bases). V lost 1 base and J 5 bases, leaving 15 bases between the germline ends. CDR3 length equals 16 residues. The V gene's germline CDR1 is MGHRA and CDR2 YSYEKL. The CDR3 loop is CASSQVPGMTHQPQHF. CDR3 DNA: TGCGCCAGCAGCCAAGTTCCAGGGATGACTCATCAGCCCCAGCATTTT.

This clone was counted only a few times. This chain joins TRBV6-2 or TRBV6-3 and TRBJ2-2; TRBD2 matches 8 bases. Germline V gene sequence: CDR1 MNHEY, CDR2 SVGEGT. Trimming cost V 6 bases and J 7 bases; bases outside gene matches: 13. The CDR3 covers 16 residues. The CDR3: CASSELRREAIGELFF. The CDR3 nucleotides read TGTGCCAGCAGCGAACTTAGGCGGGAGGCGATCGGGGAGCTGTTTTTT.

A single count supports this clone. V usage is TRBV3-1 (or the pseudogene TRBV3-2) and J usage is TRBJ1-1; tentative D call: TRBD1 (5 bases). Trimming took 0 bases from V and 5 from J, leaving 19 bases between them. CDR3 length equals 17 residues. From germline, CDR1 is LGHDT and CDR2 YNNKEL (reference sequence). The CDR3 DNA reads TGTGCCAGCAGCCAAGAGTTGTGGGATCCAAAGGGGACTGAAGCTTTCTTT. Its translation: CASSQELWDPKGTEAFF.

This clone has a handful of counts. The genes are TRBV7-2 and TRBJ1-5; D is unresolved. This CDR3 is built from 13 residues. Looked up from germline, CDR1 is SGHTA and CDR2 is FQGNSA. V lost 1 base and J 5 bases, leaving 6 bases between the germline ends. CDR3 DNA: TGTGCCAGCAGCTTAGGAGCGCATCAGCCCCAGCATTTT. It is translated as CASSLGAHQPQHF.

V gene TRBV9 combines with J gene TRBJ2-1; the match to TRBD1 covers 9 bases. This CDR3 has 16 residues. V was clipped by 3 bases and J by 4 bases; unmatched bases: 8. The germline V gene has CDR1 SGDLS and CDR2 YYNGEE. The CDR3 nucleotides read TGTGCCAGCAGCGAGCCAGGGACAGGGTCGTACAATGAGCAGTTCTTC. It is translated as CASSEPGTGSYNEQFF.

This chain connects TRBV11-2 to TRBJ2-2; 9 bases fit TRBD2. Germline CDR1 is SGHAT and CDR2 is FQNNGV. The J segment lost 6 bases and the V segment lost 4 bases, leaving 6 bases of the junction unmatched. The CDR3 is 15 amino acids. DNA of the CDR3: TGTGCCAGCAGCTCGGGACTAGCAAGAGCCGGGGAGCTGTTTTTT. Encoded protein: CASSSGLARAGELFF.

The chain couples TRBV5-6 to TRBJ1-2; possible D gene TRBD1, 5 bases. Per the germline V gene, CDR1 is SGHDT and CDR2 is YYEEEE. V gave up 0 bases and J gave up 6 bases, with 12 bases separating them. The CDR3 length is 14 residues. The CDR3 region has the DNA TGTGCCAGCAGCTTGGAGGCAGGGAGGGATGGCTACACCTTC. Protein product: CASSLEAGRDGYTF.

This chain uses TRBV9 with TRBJ1-1; 10 positions match TRBD1. Germline V gene lookup returns CDR1 SGDLS and CDR2 YYNGEE. This CDR3 has 13 amino acids. The junction had 10 bases not matched to a gene; V was cut back by 4 bases and J by 13 bases. Here the CDR3 reads CASSPGDRGLFFF. The DNA of the CDR3 is TGTGCCAGCAGCCCCGGGGACAGGGGTCTATTTTTCTTT. Supplemented by reference TRBV9 and TRBJ1-1, the full variable domain reads DSGVTQTPKHLITATGQRVTLRCSPRSGDLSVYWYQQSLDQGLQFLIQYYNGEERAKGNILERFSAQQFPDLHSELNLSSLELGDSALYFCASSPGDRGLFFFGQGTRLTVV.